Shown below are 32 T cell receptor beta chains from a single sample sequenced in a study of cytomegalovirus exposure and HLA in healthy donors. Clones were read by immunoSEQ multiplex PCR, and TCRdb kept only the in-frame ones, dropping some. The sample holds under 200,000 clones, 65% to 90% seen once. Sequencing was performed on PBMCs. Receptors were obtained from a woman between 18 and 29 years old in good health and CMV-seronegative.

V usage is TRBV7-9 and J usage is TRBJ1-5, with 7 nucleotides matching TRBD1. In germline, CDR1 is SEHNR, CDR2 FQNEAQ (reference sequence). The CDR3 runs to 14 residues. Losses at the gene ends were 3 bases for V and 6 bases for J; bases not matched to a gene: 5. In nucleotides, the CDR3 is TGTGCCAGCAGCTTGACAGGGCCGGGTCAGCCCCAGCATTTT. Translating gives CASSLTGPGQPQHF.

This chain connects TRBV11-2 to TRBJ2-7; TRBD2 agrees at 10 bases. Per the germline V gene, CDR1 is SGHAT and CDR2 is FQNNGV. The CDR3 extends over 18 amino acids. Unmatched junction bases numbered 17, after V lost 2 bases and J lost 7 bases. CDR3 region: CASSLIRGSSGSGGEQYF. CDR3 nucleotides: TGTGCCAGCAGCTTAATCAGAGGCTCTAGCGGGAGTGGAGGAGAGCAGTACTTC. The full variable domain, rest sourced from reference TRBV11-2 and TRBJ2-7, is EAGVAQSPRYKIIEKRQSVAFWCNPISGHATLYWYQQILGQGPKLLIQFQNNGVVDDSQLPKDRFSAERLKGVDSTLKIQPAKLEDSAVYLCASSLIRGSSGSGGEQYFGPGTRLTVT.

Comment on this clone: The identical CDR3 is also encoded by other nucleotide sequences in the sample. The rearrangement joins TRBV18 to TRBJ1-4; maybe TRBD1 (6 bases). The V end was cut by 6 bases, the J end by 5 bases, with 10 bases between. CDR3 size: 13 residues. The germline V gene encodes CDR1 KGHSH and CDR2 LQKENI. CDR3 sequence (DNA): TGTGCCAGCTCCCGAGGGGGAAATGAAAAACTGTTTTTT. Protein product: CASSRGGNEKLFF. Supplemented by reference TRBV18 and TRBJ1-4, the full variable domain reads NAGVMQNPRHLVRRRGQEARLRCSPMKGHSHVYWYRQLPEEGLKFMVYLQKENIIDESGMPKERFSAEFPKEGPSILRIQQVVRGDSAAYFCASSRGGNEKLFFGSGTQLSVL.

The chain recombines TRBV6-5 with TRBJ1-4; D is undetermined. The length of the CDR3 is 14 residues. The germline CDR1 and CDR2 sequences are MNHEY and SVGAGI. V was pared by 0 bases and J by 5 bases, with 7 bases between. The CDR3 DNA reads TGTGCCAGCAGTTACTCGGCTCTCAATGAAAAACTGTTTTTT. Protein product: CASSYSALNEKLFF.

This clone showed up just a few times. J is TRBJ2-2 and V is TRBV19; a weak D match, TRBD1 (5 bases). The CDR3 length is 14 residues. Germline V gene lookup returns CDR1 LNHDA and CDR2 SQIVND (reference sequence). V gave up 6 bases and J gave up 8 bases, with 16 bases separating them. The CDR3 nucleotides read TGTGCCAGTAGCCCGAGACAGAGTGGTGGGGAGCTGTTTTTT. Translated, it gives CASSPRQSGGELFF.

CDR3: CASSFDLRSGELFF. In DNA, the CDR3 is TGTGCCAGCAGTTTCGATCTTCGGTCCGGGGAGCTGTTTTTT. The gene calls are TRBV6-5 and TRBJ2-2; D gene uncertain. Germline V lookup: CDR1 MNHEY, CDR2 SVGAGI. Deletions cut 4 bases from V and 6 bases from J, with 12 bases between. This CDR3 region has 14 residues.

The chain uses TRBV4-2 and TRBJ2-1; 7 positions agree with TRBD2. The CDR3 has 14 amino acids. J lost 8 bases, V lost 3 bases, and 7 bases had no gene match. From germline, CDR1 is LGHNA and CDR2 YNFKEQ. In DNA, the CDR3 is TGTGCCAGCAGCCAGGCGGGGAGCGGGGATGAGCAGTTCTTC. Its translation: CASSQAGSGDEQFF.

The table lists this clone with a count of one. V is TRBV11-2 and J is TRBJ2-5; the D gene is possibly TRBD1 (6 bases). CDR1 is SGHAT and CDR2 is FQNNGV in the germline V gene. The CDR3 loop spans 15 amino acids. Deletions cut 5 bases from V and 0 bases from J, with 13 bases between. In nucleotides, the CDR3 is TGTGCCAGCAGCCCTACGGACAGTAACCAAGAGACCCAGTACTTC. It codes for CASSPTDSNQETQYF.

The chain joins TRBV27 to TRBJ2-5, with 7 bases lining up with TRBD2. CDR1 and CDR2 (germline): MNHEY, SMNVEV (reference sequence). J lost 1 base, V lost 3 bases, and 5 bases had no gene match. The CDR3 runs 15 residues. In nucleotides, the CDR3 is TGTGCCAGCAGTTTGAGGCGGGAGCCCCAAGAGACCCAGTACTTC. Its protein product is CASSLRREPQETQYF.

This rearrangement joins TRBV9 to TRBJ2-3; D perhaps matches TRBD1 (5 bases). The CDR3 totals 16 residues. The V and J ends lost 0 bases and 3 bases respectively, with 14 bases between them. The V gene's germline CDR1 is SGDLS and CDR2 YYNGEE. CDR3 sequence reads: CASSVAVGRTTDTQYF. Here the CDR3 DNA reads TGTGCCAGCAGCGTAGCAGTGGGGCGGACGACAGATACGCAGTATTTT.

With regard to this clone: Mismatch with germline at one junction end may stem from a read error. The chain employs TRBV5-1 and TRBJ1-4, with TRBD1 identical over 9 bases. The CDR3 sequence is 15 residues long. CDR1 is SGHRS, CDR2 YFSETQ, per germline. CDR3 bases: TGCGCCAGCAGCTTAGGGACAGGGCCTAACGAAAAACTGTTTTTT. The encoded protein is CASSLGTGPNEKLFF.

CDR3 DNA sequence: TGTGCCACCGCCTTGGAACAGGGGGCAGGTGGCTACACCTTC. This codes for CATALEQGAGGYTF. The chain employs TRBV6-5 and TRBJ1-2; 9 bases are shared with TRBD1. The germline V gene has CDR1 MNHEY and CDR2 SVGAGI. The V gene end was trimmed by 10 bases and the J gene end by 7 bases; junction bases not matched to a gene: 13. The CDR3 is made up of 14 amino acids.

The V and J genes are TRBV7-9 and TRBJ2-3, with TRBD1 identical over 7 bases. V gave up 3 bases and J gave up 3 bases; unmatched junction bases: 6. The germline CDR1 and CDR2 sequences are SEHNR and FQNEAQ (reference sequence). The CDR3 runs to 15 residues. The CDR3: CASSLEAGGTDTQYF. The CDR3 DNA reads as TGTGCCAGCAGCTTGGAGGCAGGGGGAACAGATACGCAGTATTTT.

This CDR3 reads CASRGPMNTEAFF. DNA of the CDR3: TGTGCCAGCAGGGGGCCCATGAACACTGAAGCTTTCTTT. The chain recombines TRBV7-2 with TRBJ1-1, with D tentatively TRBD1 (5 bases). The V and J ends lost 6 bases and 0 bases respectively, with 8 bases between them. In germline, CDR1 is SGHTA, CDR2 FQGNSA. The CDR3 covers 13 residues.

V usage is TRBV7-9 and J usage is TRBJ1-2, with 9 positions matching TRBD1. This CDR3 spans 16 amino acids. Germline CDR1 is SEHNR and CDR2 is FQNEAQ (reference sequence). V lost 0 bases to trimming and J lost 4 bases; unmatched junction nucleotides: 6. The DNA of the CDR3 is TGTGCCAGCAGCTTAGCCCTCCGGACAGGGGCCTATGGCTACACCTTC. Translated, it gives CASSLALRTGAYGYTF.

This clone was seen once. The chain links TRBV7-3 to TRBJ2-3, with D perhaps matching TRBD1 (5 bases). Germline V gene data show CDR1 as SGHTA and CDR2 as FQGTGA. There are 14 residues in the CDR3. Deletions cut 5 bases from V and 3 bases from J, with 12 bases between. Here the CDR3 reads CASSPNAGTDTQYF. The CDR3 region has the DNA TGTGCCAGCAGCCCCAATGCAGGGACAGATACGCAGTATTTT.

The chain carries TRBV6-5 and TRBJ1-2; 8 nucleotides line up with TRBD1. CDR3 size: 16 residues. Germline CDR1 reads MNHEY; CDR2 reads SVGAGI. Germline trimming cut 4 bases from V and 6 bases from J; bases unmatched to any gene: 13. The DNA of the CDR3 is TGTGCCAGCAGTTTTGGACAGGGAGAATCGTTAGATGGCTACACCTTC. This encodes CASSFGQGESLDGYTF.

V usage is TRBV7-2 and J usage is TRBJ2-7; the D gene is possibly TRBD1 (6 bases). The germline gives CDR1 SGHTA, CDR2 FQGNSA. The CDR3 spans 14 residues. Trimming removed 1 base from V and 2 bases from J, with 9 bases in between. CDR3 amino acids: CASSLDRAAYEQYF. The CDR3 coding sequence is TGTGCCAGCAGCTTAGACAGGGCTGCCTACGAGCAGTACTTC. The variable domain in full, with the rest retrieved from reference TRBV7-2 and TRBJ2-7, is GAGVSQSPSNKVTEKGKDVELRCDPISGHTALYWYRQSLGQGLEFLIYFQGNSAPDKSGLPSDRFSAERTGGSVSTLTIQRTQQEDSAVYLCASSLDRAAYEQYFGPGTRLTVT.

The chain couples TRBV5-6 to TRBJ2-7, with D possibly TRBD1 on 6 matching bases. The CDR3 is made up of 15 amino acids. With 1 base removed from V and 2 bases from J, the gap between germline ends came to 13 bases. The germline CDR1 and CDR2 sequences are SGHDT and YYEEEE. CDR3 bases: TGTGCCAGCAGCTTGTTCCAGGGGAGCCCCTACGAGCAGTACTTC. Translated: CASSLFQGSPYEQYF.

The chain links TRBV7-9 to TRBJ2-1; 7 bases match TRBD2. This CDR3 is 16 amino acids long. V dropped 0 bases and J dropped 4; count of bases not matched to a gene: 6. The germline CDR1 and CDR2 sequences are SEHNR and FQNEAQ (reference sequence). The CDR3 protein is CASSLAGTTIYNEQFF. In nucleotides, the CDR3 is TGTGCCAGCAGCTTAGCGGGGACTACAATTTACAATGAGCAGTTCTTC.

The chain carries TRBV27 and TRBJ1-2, with 12 bases fitting TRBD1. Germline CDR1 reads MNHEY; CDR2 reads SMNVEV (reference sequence). The CDR3 is 17 residues long. Trimming took 2 bases from V and 8 from J; bases not matched to a gene: 12. CDR3 in DNA: TGTGCCAGCAGTTTAGAGGGAGCGGGACAGGGGGCAAGGGGCTACACCTTC. The encoded protein is CASSLEGAGQGARGYTF.

The rearrangement links TRBV4-3 to TRBJ2-7; TRBD1 matches at 7 bases. J gave up 2 bases and V 0 bases, and 7 bases lay outside the gene matches. CDR1 and CDR2 from the germline V gene are LGHNA and YSLEER. CDR3 size: 16 residues. Written as DNA, the CDR3 is TGCGCCAGCAGCCAAGATTATGGGACAGCCGCCTACGAGCAGTACTTC. Its translation is CASSQDYGTAAYEQYF.

The chain couples TRBV5-1 to TRBJ2-7; weak D call: TRBD2 (7 bases). CDR1 SGHRS and CDR2 YFSETQ come from the germline V gene. This CDR3 is built from 19 residues. With 0 bases removed from V and 4 bases from J, the gap between germline ends came to 26 bases. In DNA form, the CDR3 reads TGCGCCAGCAGCTTGGCCGAGGTAGGGAGGGGGACTATCGTTTACGAGCAGTACTTC. This encodes CASSLAEVGRGTIVYEQYF.

This chain uses TRBV27 with TRBJ2-1, with 7 bases aligning to TRBD1. The V gene end was trimmed by 5 bases and the J gene end by 2 bases; junction bases not matched to a gene: 3. Germline assignment: CDR1 MNHEY and CDR2 SMNVEV (reference sequence). The CDR3 covers 14 residues. CDR3 bases: TGTGCCAGCAGTCCCAGGGGGACCTACAATGAGCAGTTCTTC. This encodes CASSPRGTYNEQFF.

The chain links TRBV5-1 to TRBJ2-1; possible D gene TRBD1, 6 bases. Trimming took 0 bases from V and 10 from J, leaving 11 bases between them. This CDR3 is built from 13 residues. Per the germline V gene, CDR1 is SGHRS and CDR2 is YFSETQ. The CDR3 region has the DNA TGCGCCAGCAGCTTGGGCATTACAGGGGAGCAGTTCTTC. Its protein is CASSLGITGEQFF.

V usage is TRBV5-4 and J usage is TRBJ2-3, with D possibly being TRBD2 (7 bases). This CDR3 region has 16 residues. The germline V gene has CDR1 SGHNT and CDR2 YYREEE (reference sequence). V dropped 3 bases and J dropped 6 bases, with 20 bases sitting between them. The CDR3 sequence is CASSSRTSWGGDTQYF. DNA of the CDR3: TGTGCCAGCAGCTCAAGAACTTCCTGGGGGGGCGATACGCAGTATTTT.

V is TRBV2 and J is TRBJ1-3; TRBD1 matches at 7 bases. The ends lost 5 bases at V and 2 bases at J; junction bases unmatched: 3. CDR1 SNHLY and CDR2 FYNNEI come from the germline V gene. This CDR3 spans 14 amino acids. CDR3 coding DNA: TGTGCCAGCAGTCCCGGGACAGCTGGAAACACCATATATTTT. Translating gives CASSPGTAGNTIYF. Filled out from reference TRBV2 and TRBJ1-3, the complete variable domain reads EPEVTQTPSHQVTQMGQEVILRCVPISNHLYFYWYRQILGQKVEFLVSFYNNEISEKSEIFDDQFSVERPDGSNFTLKIRSTKLEDSAMYFCASSPGTAGNTIYFGEGSWLTVV.

The CDR3 reads CASSPRSADYNSPLHF. CDR3 coding DNA: TGTGCCAGCAGCCCGCGCTCGGCGGATTATAATTCACCCCTCCACTTT. This chain links TRBV9 with TRBJ1-6; D remains ambiguous. V was pared by 4 bases and J by 4 bases, with 15 bases between. CDR3 length: 16 amino acids. Germline V gene lookup returns CDR1 SGDLS and CDR2 YYNGEE.

The chain links TRBV18 to TRBJ1-2; the D is unclear. From germline, CDR1 is KGHSH and CDR2 LQKENI. The CDR3 covers 14 residues. Trimming removed 5 bases at V and 4 bases at J, with 14 bases between. CDR3: CASSERDSGYGYTF. The CDR3 DNA sequence: TGTGCCAGCTCAGAAAGAGATTCCGGCTATGGCTACACCTTC.

The chain joins TRBV28 to TRBJ1-2; 8 bases are shared with TRBD1. With 7 bases clipped from V and 2 bases from J, the junction kept 3 bases outside the gene matches. Germline CDR1 reads MDHEN; CDR2 reads SYDVKM. The CDR3 spans 13 residues. This CDR3 is CASTWTGNYGYTF. The CDR3 nucleotides read TGTGCCAGCACCTGGACAGGGAACTATGGCTACACCTTC.

V usage is TRBV7-9 and J usage is TRBJ1-1; 9 bases align to TRBD1. V shed 2 bases, J shed 6 bases, and the junction held 10 bases outside the gene matches. The length of the CDR3 is 16 residues. Per germline, CDR1 SEHNR and CDR2 FQNEAQ (reference sequence). The DNA for the CDR3 is TGTGCCAGCAGCTTAATTCCACAGGGGGCGGAGGCTGAAGCTTTCTTT. It is translated as CASSLIPQGAEAEAFF.

This chain uses TRBV13 with TRBJ1-2; D is perhaps TRBD1 (5 bases). Trimming pared 8 bases from V and 6 bases from J, leaving 16 bases between. CDR1 is PRHDT and CDR2 is FYEKMQ in the germline V gene (reference sequence). The CDR3 runs to 13 residues. This CDR3 is CASLRGGTNGYTF. CDR3 nucleotide sequence: TGTGCCAGCCTTCGGGGAGGGACTAATGGCTACACCTTC.